This T cell receptor (beta chain) was observed in a study of beta chain features in type 1 diabetes. Study-level findings and limits: A closer apparent resemblance between naive, central memory and Treg TCRB repertoires was seen in patients than in healthy donors. Resolution of whether HLA type affects TCRB rearrangement was not achieved here. There was a moderate but significant shortening of TCRB CDR3s in all four CD4+ subsets of Type 1 diabetes patients.

Expressed TCRB transcripts were sequenced because the entire RNA isolate underwent reverse transcription. Approximately 3.6 million reads, on average, came from each naive, central memory and regulatory T cell sample. This table comes from immunoSEQ multiplex PCR, and its TCRdb copy is limited to in-frame clones, with some not included. The table lists some 410,000 clones, over 9.5% of them singletons. This clone was seen more than once but under ten times. Its antigen is not known. The CDR3 totals 15 residues. Germline V lookup: CDR1 SGHRS, CDR2 YFSETQ. Trimming took 0 bases from V and 3 from J, leaving 9 bases between them.

The chain carries TRBV5-1 and TRBJ2-2; D unclear. This TCR derives from a woman younger than 30 in good health. Material: naive CD4+ T cells from blood. Written as DNA, the CDR3 is TGCGCCAGCAGCTTGGTGGGCATCTACACCGGGGAGCTGTTTTTT. This translates into CASSLVGIYTGELFF.